This T cell receptor (beta chain) comes out of a study of tumour-infiltrating T cells in Burkitt lymphoma. Trimming took 3 bases from V and 4 from J, leaving 10 bases between them. Per the germline V gene, CDR1 is MNHEY and CDR2 is SMNVEV (reference sequence). The CDR3 totals 13 residues. Only in-frame clones appear in the TCRdb table, and some are missing; sequencing was by immunoSEQ multiplex PCR. The sample shows 15,000 to 20,000 clones, 80% of them seen only once. Worth noting for this clone: Other DNA sequences within the sample encode an identical CDR3.

Sequencing was done on a sample of tumor tissue. This receptor was taken from a human donor with diffuse large B-cell lymphoma. This rearrangement joins TRBV27 to TRBJ2-7; D not resolved. The CDR3 nucleotides read TGTGCCAGCAGTTTCAGCGACGGATACGAGCAGTACTTC. This translates into CASSFSDGYEQYF.